These 16 T cell receptor beta chains originate from one sample sequenced in a study of regulatory T cells in long-lasting Graves disease. For TCR beta, libraries came from iRepertoire HTBI primers and Arm-PCR of CDR3 regions. TCRdb reanalysed the multiplex PCR reads using MiXCR and keeps one entry per CDR3 protein. The sample holds under 300,000 distinct CDR3 sequences, roughly a fifth seen once. Documented time point: newly diagnosed GD, antithyroid drugs for less than 3 months. Extracted RNA from PBMCs served as the source of the TCR library. This sample comprised peripheral blood mononuclear cells (PBMCs), obtained at new diagnosis, from a patient treated with antithyroid drugs. These receptors came from a female donor with Graves disease.

This clonotype was observed at least ten times. The chain joins TRBV18 to TRBJ2-7, with a tentative D call TRBD2 (5 bases). The CDR3 totals 13 residues. Germline CDR1 reads KGHSH; CDR2 reads LQKENI. Between the trimmed V and J ends, which lost 2 bases and 0 bases, there was a span of 5 bases. The CDR3 region is CASSPTSSYEQYF. The CDR3 DNA is TGTGCCAGCTCACCAACTAGCTCCTACGAGCAGTACTTC.

The sample holds many counts of this clonotype. This chain links TRBV30 with TRBJ2-5; D not certain. Germline CDR1 is GTSNPN and CDR2 is SVGIG (reference sequence). CDR3 length equals 13 residues. Trimming took 2 bases from V and 1 from J, leaving 8 bases between them. In DNA, the CDR3 is TGTGCCTGGAGTACCGACACCCAAGAGACCCAGTACTTC. Translated, it gives CAWSTDTQETQYF.

In this sample, this clonotype turned up many times. This chain uses TRBV30 with TRBJ1-1; perhaps TRBD1 as D (5 bases). The V gene lost 5 bases and the J gene lost 4 bases, with 11 bases spanning the gap. Looked up from germline, CDR1 is GTSNPN and CDR2 is SVGIG (reference sequence). The CDR3 totals 12 residues. DNA for the CDR3: TGTGCCTGGTTGGACAAAGGCACTGAAGCTTTCTTT. Amino acids: CAWLDKGTEAFF.

The chain recombines TRBV24-1 with TRBJ2-1, with 11 bases matching TRBD2. The CDR3 runs 18 residues. Per germline, CDR1 KGHDR and CDR2 SFDVKD. The V gene end was trimmed by 4 bases and the J gene end by 3 bases; junction bases not matched to a gene: 10. In nucleotides, the CDR3 is TGTGCCACCAGTGACCCAGCGTCCGGGACTAGCGGCTACAATGAGCAGTTCTTC. Encoded protein: CATSDPASGTSGYNEQFF.

This clonotype was seen ten or more times. The V and J genes are TRBV5-5 and TRBJ2-1, with D maybe TRBD2 (7 bases). This CDR3 spans 15 amino acids. Per the germline V gene, CDR1 is SGHKS and CDR2 is YYEKEE (reference sequence). V was pared by 3 bases and J by 4 bases, with 14 bases between. CDR3 sequence (DNA): TGTGCCAGCAGCTGGGGGGGGCCTAGATACAATGAGCAGTTCTTC. This codes for CASSWGGPRYNEQFF. Full variable domain (missing parts from reference TRBV5-5 and TRBJ2-1): DAGVTQSPTHLIKTRGQQVTLRCSPISGHKSVSWYQQVLGQGPQFIFQYYEKEERGRGNFPDRFSARQFPNYSSELNVNALLLGDSALYLCASSWGGPRYNEQFFGPGTRLTVL.

This clonotype has at least ten counts. The genes are TRBV19 and TRBJ1-1, with TRBD1 as a possible D gene (5 bases). The length of the CDR3 is 17 residues. Germline CDR1 reads LNHDA; CDR2 reads SQIVND (reference sequence). V gave up 5 bases and J gave up 1 base, with 20 bases separating them. CDR3: CASSSRRYTGGNTEAFF. DNA of the CDR3: TGTGCCAGTAGTTCCCGACGATATACCGGGGGGAACACTGAAGCTTTCTTT.

This clonotype was recorded many times. The chain employs TRBV20-1 and TRBJ2-7, with a possible D match to TRBD1 (5 bases). With 6 bases removed from V and 0 bases from J, the gap between germline ends came to 12 bases. Germline assignment: CDR1 DFQATT and CDR2 SNEGSKA (reference sequence). This CDR3 comprises 13 residues. The chain's CDR3 is CSATGDSSYEQYF. DNA for the CDR3: TGCAGTGCAACCGGAGACAGCTCCTACGAGCAGTACTTC.

This clonotype occurred many times. The chain is built from TRBV7-8 and TRBJ2-5; TRBD2 aligns across 11 bases. The CDR3 contains 18 residues. Germline V lookup: CDR1 SGHVS, CDR2 FQNEAQ. V gave up 5 bases and J gave up 5 bases; unmatched junction bases: 16. The CDR3: CASSPGTSGLSRGETQYF. The CDR3 region has the DNA TGTGCCAGCAGCCCGGGGACTAGCGGCCTGTCGCGGGGGGAGACCCAGTACTTC.

A word on this clonotype: A much larger clone is a single base away; this may be a read error. V is TRBV4-3 and J is TRBJ2-1; D unclear. There are 16 residues in the CDR3. Germline V lookup: CDR1 LGHNA, CDR2 YSLEER. Trimming cost V 0 bases and J 8 bases, with 17 bases left between them. CDR3 in DNA: TGCGCCAGCAGCCAAGATTTCTGGGCAGAAAAGGATGAGCAGTTCTTC. It encodes CASSQDFWAEKDEQFF.

As concerns this clonotype: A much larger clone differs from this one at a single base, so this may be a read error. This chain joins TRBV2 and TRBJ2-5, with 7 bases lining up with TRBD2. CDR3 length: 14 amino acids. The germline V gene encodes CDR1 SNHLY and CDR2 FYNNEI. CDR3 region: CASSGDYTDETQCF. CDR3 bases: TGTGCCAGCAGTGGGGACTACACAGACGAGACCCAGTGCTTC.

This clonotype was seen at least ten times. The J gene is TRBJ2-7, the V gene TRBV7-9; TRBD1 agrees at 9 bases. The CDR3 covers 14 residues. Germline CDR1 and CDR2: SEHNR and FQNEAQ (reference sequence). The trim removed 5 bases at V and 6 bases at J, leaving 8 bases unmatched. The CDR3 spells CASSPGTGYTEQYF. The CDR3 coding sequence is TGTGCCAGCAGCCCCGGGACAGGGTATACCGAGCAGTACTTC.

The J gene is TRBJ2-1, the V gene TRBV9; unclear D gene. This CDR3 contains 17 residues. The germline gives CDR1 SGDLS, CDR2 YYNGEE. The V end was cut by 4 bases, the J end by 4 bases, with 21 bases between. The CDR3 protein is CASSPSSPSAAYNEQFF. DNA for the CDR3: TGTGCCAGCAGCCCATCCTCCCCTTCCGCAGCATACAATGAGCAGTTCTTC.

This clonotype has ten or more counts. The chain is built from TRBV12-3 or TRBV12-4 and TRBJ2-2, with D perhaps given as TRBD1 or TRBD2 (5 bases each). The CDR3 is 15 residues long. Trimming removed 4 bases from V and 7 bases from J, with 16 bases in between. This CDR3 reads CASSWDAQRGGELFF. The DNA for the CDR3 is TGTGCCAGCAGTTGGGACGCACAGAGGGGCGGGGAGCTGTTTTTT.

The rearrangement links TRBV6-6 to TRBJ2-5, with TRBD2 as a possible D gene (7 bases). The germline gives CDR1 MNHNY, CDR2 SVGAGI (reference sequence). The CDR3 is 16 amino acids. With 0 bases removed from V and 5 bases from J, the gap between germline ends came to 16 bases. This CDR3 is CASSYSKGGMGETQYF. In DNA, the CDR3 is TGTGCCAGCAGTTACTCGAAGGGGGGGATGGGGGAGACCCAGTACTTC.

The V call is TRBV20-1, the J call TRBJ2-7; 10 bases are a match to TRBD2. CDR3 length: 14 residues. V was pared by 6 bases and J by 4 bases, with 9 bases of the junction left unmatched. Per germline, CDR1 DFQATT and CDR2 SNEGSKA (reference sequence). The CDR3 region is CSATSGTSVYEQYF. In nucleotides, the CDR3 is TGCAGTGCCACCTCCGGGACTAGCGTATACGAGCAGTACTTC.

This clonotype was recorded a few times. The chain links TRBV6-5 to TRBJ2-2; 12 bases agree with TRBD2. Germline V gene sequence: CDR1 MNHEY, CDR2 SVGAGI. Trimming at V came to 3 bases and at J to 7 bases, leaving 3 bases not matched to a gene. The CDR3 spans 15 residues. The CDR3 is CASSYRLAGDGELFF. The DNA for the CDR3 is TGTGCCAGCAGTTATCGACTAGCGGGGGACGGGGAGCTGTTTTTT.